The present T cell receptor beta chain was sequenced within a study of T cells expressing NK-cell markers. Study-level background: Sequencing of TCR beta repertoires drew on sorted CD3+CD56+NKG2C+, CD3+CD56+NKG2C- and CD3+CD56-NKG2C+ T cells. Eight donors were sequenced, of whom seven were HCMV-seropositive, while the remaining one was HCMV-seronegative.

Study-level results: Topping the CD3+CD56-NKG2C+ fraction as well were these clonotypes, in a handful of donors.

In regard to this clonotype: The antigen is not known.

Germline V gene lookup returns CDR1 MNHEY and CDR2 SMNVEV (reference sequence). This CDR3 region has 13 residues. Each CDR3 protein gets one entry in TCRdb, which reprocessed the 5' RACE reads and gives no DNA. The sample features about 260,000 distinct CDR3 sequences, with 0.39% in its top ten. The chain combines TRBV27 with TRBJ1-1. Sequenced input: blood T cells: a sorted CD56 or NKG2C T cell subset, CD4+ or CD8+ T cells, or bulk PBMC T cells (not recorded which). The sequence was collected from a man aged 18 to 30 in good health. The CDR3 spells CATKPDMNTEAFF.